These 18 T cell receptor beta chains were sequenced from one sample in a study of CXCR3-negative and CXCR3-positive naive CD8 T cells. The TRB libraries of cDNA were built by UMI-labeled 5' RACE. For each CDR3 protein, TCRdb gives one entry from its re-call of the 5' RACE reads, without DNA. The sample yields 100,000 to 150,000 distinct CDR3 sequences, of which the top ten take up just under 0.5%. The sequenced sample was naive CXCR3- CD8+ T cells from blood. Regarding subset: CD45RO-CCR7+CD27+CD95- naive CD8+ T cells lacking CXCR3 (TNR3-). These receptors were obtained from a human donor in good health. Some clones in this sample may be carry-over from other donors' samples.

J is TRBJ2-7 and V is TRBV4-1; TCRdb selects TRBD1, and the lack of DNA leaves this call unchecked. Per germline, CDR1 MGHRA and CDR2 YSYEKL. The CDR3 is made up of 15 amino acids. The CDR3 region is CASSQVGGLGYEQYF.

The V gene is TRBV28, the J gene TRBJ2-3; the TCRdb D gene call, TRBD2, has no DNA to confirm it. Per the germline V gene, CDR1 is MDHEN and CDR2 is SYDVKM. This CDR3 contains 15 residues. Here the CDR3 reads CASSPTTRFTDTQYF.

The CDR3 protein is CASTVMNTEAFF. The V gene is TRBV7-9, the J gene TRBJ1-1. The germline gives CDR1 SEHNR, CDR2 FQNEAQ (reference sequence). The CDR3 has 12 amino acids.

V and J are TRBV11-2 and TRBJ1-2. Per germline, CDR1 SGHAT and CDR2 FQNNGV. The CDR3 spans 15 residues. CDR3 sequence reads: CASSLSGGEIDGYTF.

CDR3: CASSSSTADTQYF. The V gene is TRBV7-3, the J gene TRBJ2-3. The CDR3 runs to 13 residues. Looked up from germline, CDR1 is SGHTA and CDR2 is FQGTGA.

CDR3 sequence: CASSYFVGGNNEQFF. V and J are TRBV6-2 or TRBV6-3 and TRBJ2-1; the D call from TCRdb, TRBD2, cannot be confirmed without DNA. This CDR3 spans 15 amino acids. Looked up from germline, CDR1 is MNHEY and CDR2 is SVGEGT.

The rearrangement joins TRBV9 to TRBJ1-5; without DNA, the TCRdb call of TRBD1 cannot be checked. The germline CDR1 and CDR2 sequences are SGDLS and YYNGEE. CDR3 length: 14 residues. The CDR3 is CASSKDSGNQPQHF.

The rearrangement uses TRBV5-6 and TRBJ2-1; TCRdb lists TRBD1, though no DNA is available to test this call. The length of the CDR3 is 16 residues. From germline, CDR1 is SGHDT and CDR2 YYEEEE. The CDR3 sequence is CASSSMVGGPGDEQFF.

This chain joins TRBV27 and TRBJ2-2. This CDR3 spans 13 amino acids. Per germline, CDR1 MNHEY and CDR2 SMNVEV (reference sequence). This chain's CDR3 is CASSLSYTGELFF.

J is TRBJ2-1 and V is TRBV20-1; TCRdb names TRBD2, which stays unverified in the absence of DNA. The CDR3 extends over 16 amino acids. The V gene's germline CDR1 is DFQATT and CDR2 SNEGSKA (reference sequence). Here the CDR3 reads CSAHPARGASYNEQFF.

The V gene is TRBV28, the J gene TRBJ2-7; without DNA, the TCRdb call of TRBD1 cannot be checked. The CDR3 sequence is 14 residues long. Per germline, CDR1 MDHEN and CDR2 SYDVKM. This CDR3 is CASSFGGTPYEQYF.

The chain is built from TRBV6-5 and TRBJ2-1. The CDR3 totals 15 residues. Germline CDR1 is MNHEY and CDR2 is SVGAGI. CDR3 residues: CASSYEPSSYNEQFF.

The chain links TRBV9 to TRBJ2-5; with no DNA, the TCRdb D assignment of TRBD1 cannot be verified. The CDR3 runs to 11 residues. Germline-derived CDR1 and CDR2 are SGDLS and YYNGEE. CDR3 loop: CASSAGETQYF.

The chain combines TRBV7-9 with TRBJ2-1; TCRdb reports TRBD1, a call that lacks DNA to check it against. Looked up from germline, CDR1 is SEHNR and CDR2 is FQNEAQ (reference sequence). The CDR3 extends over 16 amino acids. The CDR3 protein is CASSLIGTSSYNEQFF.

The rearrangement links TRBV4-1 to TRBJ2-7; without DNA, the TCRdb call of TRBD1 cannot be checked. CDR1 is MGHRA, CDR2 YSYEKL, per germline. The CDR3 runs 16 residues. The CDR3 sequence: CASSPWGTGDTYEQYF.

The CDR3 sequence is CASAGLAHYNEQFF. V is TRBV19 and J is TRBJ2-1; TCRdb indicates TRBD2, and absent DNA this call remains unverified. The CDR3 is 14 residues long. Germline V gene data show CDR1 as LNHDA and CDR2 as SQIVND (reference sequence).

The CDR3 reads CASSFDNREQYF. This chain joins TRBV7-9 and TRBJ2-7. Per the germline V gene, CDR1 is SEHNR and CDR2 is FQNEAQ (reference sequence). This CDR3 is built from 12 residues. The full variable domain, in which reference TRBV7-9 and TRBJ2-7 provide the parts outside the CDR3, is DTGVSQNPRHKITKRGQNVTFRCDPISEHNRLYWYRQTLGQGPEFLTYFQNEAQLEKSRLLSDRFSAERPKGSFSTLEIQRTEQGDSAMYLCASSFDNREQYFGPGTRLTVT.

The V gene is TRBV7-3, the J gene TRBJ2-5; checking the TCRdb D call of TRBD1 is not possible without DNA. The CDR3 has 17 residues. Germline lookup yields CDR1 SGHTA and CDR2 FQGTGA. CDR3 in amino acids: CASSSSGQEPLTGTQYF.